This entry is about one T cell receptor beta chain. The sample is drawn from a study of T-cell reconstitution after alpha-beta-depleted transplantation in children. Molecular barcoding with unique molecular identifiers was used for the TCRbeta library. TCRdb passed the PCR reads through MiXCR, listing each CDR3 protein once. The table records 250,000 to 350,000 distinct CDR3 sequences, almost 10% of them present only once. This CDR3 has 13 amino acids. Germline V gene lookup returns CDR1 SNHLY and CDR2 FYNNEI. J gave up 0 bases and V 6 bases, and 2 bases lay outside the gene matches. The receptor comes from a human donor who donated a stem cell graft to a child with SCID. The chain has TRBV2 and TRBJ2-7, with 7 bases aligning to TRBD1. The source was PBMCs from the stem cell graft donor, collected from the stem cell graft. The CDR3 coding sequence is TGTGCCAGCAGGGGGACAGTCTCCTACGAGCAGTACTTC. The encoded protein is CASRGTVSYEQYF.